This T cell receptor (beta chain) was sequenced in a study of blood T cell repertoires in COVID-19. Study as a whole: Samples of COVID-19 (acute and convalescent) were obtained from the United States, Italy and Spain.

Clones were sequenced by immunoSEQ multiplex PCR, and TCRdb holds only the in-frame ones, with some missing. The table has tens of thousands of clones, about nine tenths seen once. J was trimmed by 6 bases and V by 6 bases; bases with no gene match: 8. CDR3 size: 14 residues. Per germline, CDR1 LNHDA and CDR2 SQIVND (reference sequence). The rearrangement joins TRBV19 to TRBJ1-2, with TRBD1 identical over 9 bases. Sequencing used peripheral blood. This clonotype was obtained from a woman aged 50 to 65 with active or convalescent COVID-19. This CDR3 reads CASSPTGGPDGYTF. For the CDR3, the DNA is TGTGCCAGTAGCCCGACAGGGGGGCCTGATGGCTACACCTTC. The variable domain in full, completed from reference TRBV19 and TRBJ1-2, reads DGGITQSPKYLFRKEGQNVTLSCEQNLNHDAMYWYRQDPGQGLRLIYYSQIVNDFQKGDIAEGYSVSREKKESFPLTVTSAQKNPTAFYLCASSPTGGPDGYTFGSGTRLTVV.